This T cell receptor beta chain originates from a study of T cell responses to AZD1222 COVID-19 vaccine. On this clone itself: Its antigen is not known.

Second-dose intervals of approximately 4 or approximately 12 weeks were pooled. Study observations and caveats: Regions left unmutated in variants are reportedly the target of nearly half of spike-specific TCRs. No repertoire was sampled before or during the peak T cell response, only after it. At baseline, just five or six AZD1222 recipients tested seropositive.

Repertoires were generated with immunoSEQ multiplex PCR, while TCRdb's copy carries only in-frame clones and drops some. The top ten clones hold 5% to 6.5% of a sample with about 59,000 clones, about 88% of them seen once. V was shortened by 4 bases and J by 4 bases, with 13 bases between the two germline ends. The CDR3 has 14 residues. Germline V gene data show CDR1 as SGHTA and CDR2 as FQGNSA. The sequencing here drew on peripheral blood, taken 28 days after the second AZD1222 dose. The receptor comes from an adult who received the AZD1222 COVID-19 vaccine. V usage is TRBV7-2 and J usage is TRBJ1-1; no definite D call. The CDR3: CASSSYLEGTEAFF. CDR3 nucleotides: TGTGCCAGCAGCTCCTATCTAGAGGGCACTGAAGCTTTCTTT.